This paragraph reports one TCR beta chain. The record originates from a study of cytomegalovirus exposure and HLA in healthy donors. PCR was performed using 60 Vbeta and 13 Jbeta primers. Repertoires were generated with immunoSEQ multiplex PCR, while TCRdb's copy carries only in-frame clones and drops some. In total, the table holds some 200,000 clones. After removal of 4 bases from V and 8 bases from J, the junction contained 9 bases not matched to a gene. This CDR3 comprises 14 residues. The germline V gene encodes CDR1 SGHNT and CDR2 YYREEE (reference sequence). Sequencing was done on a sample of PBMCs. The source of this sequence is a woman under 30 in good health and CMV-seropositive. The chain employs TRBV5-4 and TRBJ1-2; 9 bases fit TRBD1. The CDR3 protein is CASSPGQGRGGYTF. The CDR3 DNA sequence: TGTGCCAGCAGCCCCGGACAGGGGAGGGGGGGCTACACCTTC. Looking up the rest from reference TRBV5-4 and TRBJ1-2 gives the full variable domain: ETGVTQSPTHLIKTRGQQVTLRCSSQSGHNTVSWYQQALGQGPQFIFQYYREEENGRGNFPPRFSGLQFPNYSSELNVNALELDDSALYLCASSPGQGRGGYTFGSGTRLTVV.